This T cell receptor beta chain was found in a study of blood T cell repertoires in COVID-19 (dated by TCRdb to the early 2020s). Turning to the overall study: Samples from collaborators originated in the United States, Italy and Spain and spanned both the acute and convalescent phases of COVID-19. The prospective study material was composed of cDNA or gDNA derived from T cells, B-cell-depleted T cells, or PBMCs. Deeply sampled blood TCRbeta repertoires from subjects exposed to, actively infected with, or recovered from COVID-19 were included in the dataset. A freely available public database, intended as a resource for researchers studying the immune response to SARS-CoV-2, is where the repertoires were released. Samples were obtained from the ongoing ImmuneRACE study (first 160 participants) and from over 1,000 subjects provided by 6 global collaborators. A de-identified subject ID, COVID-19 status, age in years and sex were almost always included in the sample metadata. Where available, HLA class I and class II types were obtained from metadata supplied by the sample provider rather than from assay-based typing. What the research found in general, with its limitations: How much clinical and demographic metadata was included differed by source and by participant, and the metadata was provided uncurated.

As for this clone: Its antigen target is currently unknown. No base quality information exists; no much larger clone differs at one position.

Whole blood was collected in K2EDTA tubes by collaborating institutions according to the institutions' own protocols. For TCRbeta analysis, collaborator samples were shipped as frozen whole blood, as isolated PBMCs, or as DNA extracted from either sample type. Relative to germline, V is 1 base shorter and J is 1 base shorter, with 8 bases between their ends. Taken from the germline V gene (reference sequence), the CDR1 and CDR2 loops are LNHDA and SQIVND. Its CDR3 holds 14 amino acids, cysteine through phenylalanine. Only the CDR3 DNA stays, 42 bases, in frame from base 1. TCRbeta CDR3 regions were amplified from genomic DNA by means of the immunoSEQ Assay, a bias-controlled multiplex PCR. The original methods were these. The number of nucleated cells in each sample was estimated from the amplification of reference gene primers within the assay. Sequence reads were collapsed and filtered to measure the absolute abundance of every unique TCRbeta CDR3 rearrangement. For each sample, productive Simpson clonality was calculated as the square root of Simpson's diversity index over productive rearrangements. The clones in this table, taken by TCRdb from immuneACCESS, are in-frame only. Not every clone is retained; where verified, under half of the shortfall comes from an unresolved V gene, and the cause of the rest is unknown. The V and J calls and clone size are taken from that table; D and trimming were inferred from the DNA. The sample table shows tens of thousands of clones, and roughly 84% are seen once. Over 2% of the sample comes from the top ten.

In this chain, TRBV19 is recombined with TRBJ2-7; the D gene is not confidently resolved. The receptor was derived from a man between 50 and 59 years old with acute or convalescent COVID-19. What was sequenced was peripheral blood. The CDR3 region has the sequence CASSIVLGSYEQYF. The base sequence is TGTGCCAGTAGTATAGTGCTAGGTTCCTACGAGCAGTACTTC. This CDR3, with the reference TRBV19 and TRBJ2-7 proteins standing in past its ends, gives the full variable domain DGGITQSPKYLFRKEGQNVTLSCEQNLNHDAMYWYRQDPGQGLRLIYYSQIVNDFQKGDIAEGYSVSREKKESFPLTVTSAQKNPTAFYLCASSIVLGSYEQYFGPGTRLTVT.